The 25 T cell receptor beta chains given below trace back to one sample, sequenced in a study of T cell responses to AZD1222 COVID-19 vaccine. The table came from immunoSEQ multiplex PCR; TCRdb's copy has only in-frame clones and leaves some out. The data show roughly 120,000 clones, with 90% to 95% seen just once and approximately 3% held by the top ten. The sequencing here drew on peripheral blood, taken on day 0 of AZD1222 vaccination. The source of these receptors is an adult in good health.

V and J are TRBV9 and TRBJ2-7; TRBD1 is a possible D gene (6 bases). Trimming removed 3 bases from V and 6 bases from J, with 22 bases in between. In germline, CDR1 is SGDLS, CDR2 YYNGEE. This CDR3 is 16 amino acids long. The DNA for the CDR3 is TGTGCCAGCAGCGAGGGGTCCAGGGGTGGCAAAGTCGAGCAGTACTTC. Its translation is CASSEGSRGGKVEQYF.

The V call is TRBV9, the J call TRBJ2-1, with 9 bases lining up with TRBD1. Germline CDR1 and CDR2: SGDLS and YYNGEE. The CDR3 is 14 residues long. With 2 bases clipped from V and 6 bases from J, the junction kept 3 bases outside the gene matches. The CDR3 loop is CASSVPDRGNEQFF. The CDR3 DNA reads TGTGCCAGCAGCGTTCCGGACAGGGGCAATGAGCAGTTCTTC.

The chain couples TRBV2 to TRBJ1-3; maybe TRBD1 (6 bases). Germline V lookup: CDR1 SNHLY, CDR2 FYNNEI. V was cut by 2 bases and J by 2 bases, with 7 bases left in between. The CDR3 loop spans 14 amino acids. The CDR3 DNA reads TGTGCCAGCAGTGAATGGACAGCTGGAAACACCATATATTTT. Its protein is CASSEWTAGNTIYF.

The chain has TRBV5-1 and TRBJ2-7, with 11 bases identical to TRBD2. V shed 5 bases and J 5 bases; nucleotides not matched to a gene: 6. Germline V gene sequence: CDR1 SGHRS, CDR2 YFSETQ. The CDR3 runs to 14 residues. Written as DNA, the CDR3 is TGCGCCAGCAGAATACGACTAGCGGGAAACGAGCAGTACTTC. Protein sequence: CASRIRLAGNEQYF.

The chain joins TRBV6-5 to TRBJ1-2; D might be TRBD1 (5 bases). Trimming left V 3 bases short and J 3 bases short, with 14 bases between. Per the germline V gene, CDR1 is MNHEY and CDR2 is SVGAGI. The CDR3 length is 15 residues. In DNA form, the CDR3 reads TGTGCCAGCAGTTATACGGCCACAGGACACTATGGCTACACCTTC. This gives the protein CASSYTATGHYGYTF.

This chain joins TRBV11-3 and TRBJ1-1; D is perhaps TRBD1 (6 bases). This CDR3 is 13 amino acids long. CDR1 is SGHNT and CDR2 is YENEEA in the germline V gene. The V end was cut by 4 bases, the J end by 3 bases, with 9 bases between. The DNA of the CDR3 is TGTGCCAGCAGCTACACAGGGTACACTGAAGCTTTCTTT. The encoded protein is CASSYTGYTEAFF.

This chain uses TRBV25-1 with TRBJ1-3; D is uncertain. The V end lost 4 bases, the J end lost 2 bases, and 15 bases lay between the germline ends. CDR3 length: 16 amino acids. CDR1 is MGHDK, CDR2 SYGVNS, per germline. The CDR3 DNA sequence: TGTGCCAGCAGTGCTTTGGAGGTGGGCCCTGGAAACACCATATATTTT. This gives the protein CASSALEVGPGNTIYF.

The chain uses TRBV6-5 and TRBJ1-2, with TRBD1 matching over 7 bases. Per the germline V gene, CDR1 is MNHEY and CDR2 is SVGAGI. V dropped 2 bases and J dropped 9; count of bases not matched to a gene: 12. This CDR3 comprises 15 residues. CDR3 DNA: TGTGCCAGCAGTTACCGCTTGACAGGGTTACGCAGCTACACCTTC. Encoded protein: CASSYRLTGLRSYTF.

This rearrangement joins TRBV28 to TRBJ1-2; 8 positions agree with TRBD1. The CDR3 loop spans 13 amino acids. J lost 7 bases, V lost 8 bases, and 9 bases had no gene match. In germline, CDR1 is MDHEN, CDR2 SYDVKM. CDR3 protein: CASAGTGGGGYTF. CDR3 DNA sequence: TGTGCCAGCGCCGGGACAGGAGGTGGTGGCTACACCTTC.

The V gene is TRBV19, the J gene TRBJ2-3; weak D call: TRBD2 (5 bases). The length of the CDR3 is 13 residues. Per germline, CDR1 LNHDA and CDR2 SQIVND (reference sequence). Trimming removed 7 bases from V and 4 bases from J, with 12 bases in between. The CDR3 DNA sequence: TGTGCCAGTAAGCGGATGGGAGCAGATACGCAGTATTTT. This sequence encodes CASKRMGADTQYF.

This clone has a handful of counts. DNA for the CDR3: TGTGCCAGCAGTCCAGGGGGCGGGACGGCGGATACGCAGTATTTT. Protein: CASSPGGGTADTQYF. This chain connects TRBV7-6 to TRBJ2-3; 8 positions match TRBD1. The CDR3 covers 15 residues. Germline V lookup: CDR1 SGHVS, CDR2 FNYEAQ. The V and J ends lost 6 bases and 6 bases, in that order; junction bases with no gene match: 11.

The chain recombines TRBV7-2 with TRBJ1-1; possible D gene TRBD1, 5 bases. CDR1 SGHTA and CDR2 FQGNSA come from the germline V gene. The CDR3 totals 14 residues. Trimming cost V 1 base and J 4 bases, with 10 bases left between them. Here the CDR3 reads CASSLVQGGTEAFF. The DNA for the CDR3 is TGTGCCAGCAGCTTAGTGCAGGGAGGCACTGAAGCTTTCTTT.

The chain employs TRBV11-3 and TRBJ1-3; D gene uncertain. Trimming stripped 5 bases from V and 3 bases from J, with 5 bases between. The CDR3 is 12 residues long. The germline gives CDR1 SGHNT, CDR2 YENEEA. The CDR3 DNA reads TGTGCCAGCAGCCTCGGTGGAAACACCATATATTTT. It is translated as CASSLGGNTIYF.

The rearrangement links TRBV5-1 to TRBJ2-7; 9 bases agree with TRBD2. J lost 3 bases, V lost 0 bases, and 10 bases had no gene match. Looked up from germline, CDR1 is SGHRS and CDR2 is YFSETQ. The CDR3 is 17 amino acids. The CDR3 region is CASSLELAGSRFYEQYF. The CDR3 DNA reads as TGCGCCAGCAGCTTGGAACTAGCGGGTTCCAGATTCTACGAGCAGTACTTC.

V is TRBV18 and J is TRBJ2-3; D is unresolved. This CDR3 is 14 amino acids long. Trimming removed 4 bases at V and 2 bases at J, with 10 bases between. The V gene's germline CDR1 is KGHSH and CDR2 LQKENI. DNA of the CDR3: TGTGCCAGCTCACGCCTTCGGGCCACAGATACGCAGTATTTT. It encodes CASSRLRATDTQYF.

The chain uses TRBV6-5 and TRBJ2-7, with TRBD1 identical over 7 bases. CDR1 is MNHEY and CDR2 is SVGAGI in the germline V gene. This CDR3 has 14 residues. V was pared by 8 bases and J by 6 bases, with 13 bases of the junction left unmatched. The DNA for the CDR3 is TGTGCCAGCTTATTCCGGGACAGTCGTTTCGAGCAGTACTTC. Translating it yields CASLFRDSRFEQYF.

This chain links TRBV19 with TRBJ1-1; unclear D gene. The CDR3 spans 12 residues. V lost 5 bases to trimming and J lost 6 bases, with 10 bases between them. CDR1 and CDR2 (germline): LNHDA, SQIVND (reference sequence). The CDR3, as DNA: TGTGCCAGTAGTCCAAGGAATTCTGAAGCTTTCTTT. This translates into CASSPRNSEAFF.

This clone was recorded once. The V call is TRBV6-1, the J call TRBJ1-2; unclear D gene. Germline values: CDR1 MNHNS, CDR2 SASEGT. The CDR3 loop spans 12 amino acids. V gave up 2 bases and J gave up 8 bases, with 9 bases separating them. The CDR3 protein is CASSEPERGYTF. DNA of the CDR3: TGTGCCAGCAGTGAACCGGAGCGCGGCTACACCTTC.

This clone was observed a few times. The gene calls are TRBV2 and TRBJ1-2; D gene unclear. The V end lost 0 bases, the J end lost 5 bases, and 4 bases lay between the germline ends. This CDR3 contains 12 residues. Germline-derived CDR1 and CDR2 are SNHLY and FYNNEI. CDR3 amino acids: CASSEAGYGYTF. The CDR3 nucleotides read TGTGCCAGCAGTGAAGCCGGGTATGGCTACACCTTC.

J is TRBJ2-6 and V is TRBV28; no clear D gene. The germline V gene has CDR1 MDHEN and CDR2 SYDVKM. The CDR3 runs to 18 residues. V lost 1 base and J 2 bases, leaving 15 bases between the germline ends. CDR3 in amino acids: CASSLSDASLTGANVLTF. In DNA, the CDR3 is TGTGCCAGCAGTTTATCGGACGCCTCCTTAACTGGGGCCAACGTCCTGACTTTC.

In DNA, the CDR3 is TGTGCCAGCAGCTTGGTTCCGGATTCACCCCTCCACTTT. This codes for CASSLVPDSPLHF. This chain uses TRBV5-4 with TRBJ1-6; D unresolved. The CDR3 length is 13 residues. Trimming cost V 0 bases and J 8 bases, with 6 bases left between them. Per germline, CDR1 SGHNT and CDR2 YYREEE (reference sequence).

This chain joins TRBV20-1 and TRBJ2-3; 8 bases align to TRBD2. The CDR3 has 15 residues. Germline CDR1 reads DFQATT; CDR2 reads SNEGSKA (reference sequence). V was clipped by 3 bases and J by 1 base; unmatched bases: 6. The CDR3 DNA reads as TGCAGTGCTAGTGCGCTAGCGGGCGGCACAGATACGCAGTATTTT. This translates into CSASALAGGTDTQYF.

This clone was picked up one time. The V and J genes are TRBV27 and TRBJ1-5, with D perhaps TRBD1 (6 bases). V lost 3 bases and J 5 bases, leaving 11 bases between the germline ends. Germline lookup yields CDR1 MNHEY and CDR2 SMNVEV (reference sequence). The CDR3 covers 14 residues. The CDR3 reads CASSFLQGDQPQHF. DNA of the CDR3: TGTGCCAGCAGTTTTTTACAGGGAGATCAGCCCCAGCATTTT.

V gene TRBV10-2 combines with J gene TRBJ2-2; 12 nucleotides agree with TRBD2. Per the germline V gene, CDR1 is WSHSY and CDR2 is SAAADI. The CDR3 sequence is 17 residues long. After removal of 8 bases from V and 5 bases from J, the junction contained 12 bases not matched to a gene. CDR3 residues: CASEGPSGRARTGELFF. The CDR3 DNA is TGCGCCAGCGAGGGGCCTAGCGGGAGGGCCAGGACCGGGGAGCTGTTTTTT.

The gene calls are TRBV11-2 and TRBJ2-1; D is ambiguous. The length of the CDR3 is 13 residues. Germline lookup yields CDR1 SGHAT and CDR2 FQNNGV. V was clipped by 5 bases and J by 12 bases, with 17 bases between them. The CDR3 loop reads CASSLNGPYGQFF. The CDR3 nucleotides are TGTGCCAGCAGCCTTAACGGGCCGTATGGGCAGTTCTTC. Full variable domain (missing parts from reference TRBV11-2 and TRBJ2-1): EAGVAQSPRYKIIEKRQSVAFWCNPISGHATLYWYQQILGQGPKLLIQFQNNGVVDDSQLPKDRFSAERLKGVDSTLKIQPAKLEDSAVYLCASSLNGPYGQFFGPGTRLTVL.